This T cell receptor beta chain is drawn from a study of identical twins. Only healthy Caucasians were included as donors. The CDR3 runs to 13 residues. V lost 6 bases to trimming and J lost 1 base, with 12 bases between them. Germline V gene sequence: CDR1 SQVTM, CDR2 ANQGSEA. Whole-study findings and limits: For out-of-frame alpha sequences shared by twins, low generation probability was in excess. Where beta out-of-frame sequences were concerned, excess twin sharing was weaker.

TCRdb passed the 5' RACE reads through MiXCR, listing each CDR3 protein once. Seen here are about 520,000 distinct CDR3 sequences, about 20% observed once, and the top ten hold 0.75% to 0.95%. Concerning this clonotype itself: Its target is not known.

The data also belong to a second study, concerning T cells expressing NK-cell markers. From that paper: The authors sequenced eight donors, of whom seven were HCMV-seropositive and one was seronegative.

J is TRBJ2-5 and V is TRBV29-1; TRBD1 might be the D (5 bases). The specimen sequenced was CD4+ T cells sorted from blood. This TCR was sampled from a woman under 30 in good health. CDR3 loop: CSVGEGAQETQYF. Written as DNA, the CDR3 is TGCAGCGTGGGCGAAGGGGCCCAAGAGACCCAGTACTTC.